The present TCR beta chain was sequenced within a study of metastatic and nonmetastatic thyroid tumors. Regarding the study as a whole: Significantly higher TCR beta diversity was reportedly seen in malignant thyroid tumors than benign nodules, in blood and tumor.

TCRdb redid the clone calls on the PCR reads using MiXCR. The table records 13,000 or so clones, 28% of them present only once. All patients were untreated before thyroid surgery. The CDR3 is made up of 12 amino acids. Looked up from germline, CDR1 is LNHDA and CDR2 is SQIVND (reference sequence). Trimming at V came to 9 bases and at J to 8 bases, leaving 5 bases not matched to a gene. This clone was seen only a few times. No antigen is known for it. Other DNA variants within this sample encode the same CDR3. This chain connects TRBV19 to TRBJ2-2; 8 positions agree with TRBD2. The sequenced sample was tumor tissue. The origin of this receptor is a female donor with papillary thyroid cancer or a benign thyroid nodule (not recorded which). Some clones in this sample may be carry-over from other donors' samples. CDR3 in DNA: TGTGCCAGCAACGGGGGGGTTGGGGAGCTGTTTTTT. It specifies CASNGGVGELFF.